This is a list of T cell receptor beta chains from one sample in a study of OX40 agonist ivuxolimab in advanced cancers. Libraries were prepared by immunoSEQ multiplex PCR; TCRdb keeps only in-frame clonotypes and omits some of them. The sample has under 150,000 clones; 85% to 95% are singletons. The sample here was CD4+ or CD8+ T cells sorted from blood, taken in a trial of the OX40 agonist ivuxolimab. These receptors were collected from an adult with an advanced solid tumor such as melanoma, head and neck, liver or kidney cancer. CDR3s include the opening cysteine and the closing phenylalanine or tryptophan. D genes are given only for firm matches. Rows give clone size only sometimes, using once, few, many, or a class for an expanded clone.

J: TRBJ1-5; size: -; V: TRBV5-6; D: -; CDR3: CASSLAGAPSQHF; DNA: TGTGCCAGCAGCTTGGCCGGGGCCCCCTCCCAGCATTTT
J: TRBJ2-1; size: -; V: TRBV7-2; D: TRBD2; CDR3: CASSLVGGSGVNEQFF; DNA: TGTGCCAGCAGCTTAGTAGGAGGTAGCGGGGTCAATGAGCAGTTCTTC
J: TRBJ1-2; size: -; V: TRBV27; D: TRBD1; CDR3: CASADRGPHYGYTF; DNA: TGTGCCAGCGCGGACAGGGGGCCCCACTATGGCTACACCTTC
J: TRBJ1-1; size: -; V: TRBV7-9; D: -; CDR3: CASSLEAFLNTEAFF; DNA: TGTGCCAGCAGCTTAGAGGCCTTCTTGAACACTGAAGCTTTCTTT
J: TRBJ2-3; size: -; V: TRBV4-3; D: -; CDR3: CASSQEALSTDTQYF; DNA: TGCGCCAGCAGCCAAGAGGCCCTCAGCACAGATACGCAGTATTTT
J: TRBJ2-2; size: -; V: TRBV30; D: TRBD2; CDR3: CAWSQLGLAGAGELFF; DNA: TGTGCCTGGAGTCAGCTGGGACTAGCGGGAGCCGGGGAGCTGTTTTTT
J: TRBJ1-5; size: -; V: TRBV19; D: -; CDR3: CASIKGGSGDQPQHF; DNA: TGTGCCAGTATCAAAGGGGGAAGCGGGGATCAGCCCCAGCATTTT
J: TRBJ2-1; size: -; V: TRBV5-4; D: -; CDR3: CASSLIEGGNEQFF; DNA: TGTGCCAGCAGCTTGATCGAGGGGGGAAATGAGCAGTTCTTC
J: TRBJ1-1; size: -; V: TRBV9; D: TRBD1; CDR3: CASSGDRMSGNTEAFF; DNA: TGTGCCAGCAGCGGGGACAGAATGAGTGGGAACACTGAAGCTTTCTTT
J: TRBJ2-2; size: -; V: TRBV19; D: -; CDR3: CASSLVWVGELFF; DNA: TGTGCCAGTAGCCTCGTTTGGGTCGGGGAGCTGTTTTTT
J: TRBJ1-2; size: -; V: TRBV7-8; D: -; CDR3: CASSPGEGNYGYTF; DNA: TGTGCCAGCAGCCCAGGGGAGGGCAACTATGGCTACACCTTC
J: TRBJ1-2; size: -; V: TRBV5-6; D: TRBD1; CDR3: CASSLVRQGYGYTF; DNA: TGTGCCAGCAGCTTGGTAAGACAGGGCTATGGCTACACCTTC
J: TRBJ2-2; size: -; V: TRBV19; D: -; CDR3: CASSIGPANTGELFF; DNA: TGTGCCAGTAGTATAGGTCCCGCAAACACCGGGGAGCTGTTTTTT
J: TRBJ1-5; size: -; V: TRBV28; D: -; CDR3: CASSFPHLNQPQHF; DNA: TGTGCCAGCAGTTTCCCTCATCTCAATCAGCCCCAGCATTTT
J: TRBJ2-3; size: once; V: TRBV18; D: -; CDR3: CASSPPTDTQYF; DNA: TGTGCCAGCTCACCACCGACAGATACGCAGTATTTT
J: TRBJ2-3; size: -; V: TRBV7-6; D: TRBD2; CDR3: CASSLGLAGGDTQYF; DNA: TGTGCCAGCAGCTTAGGACTAGCGGGAGGAGATACGCAGTATTTT
J: TRBJ2-1; size: once; V: TRBV5-8; D: TRBD1; CDR3: CASSLSVAGKGASYNEQFF; DNA: TGTGCCAGCAGCTTGAGCGTGGCGGGTAAGGGGGCTTCCTACAATGAGCAGTTCTTC
J: TRBJ2-7; size: -; V: TRBV7-2; D: -; CDR3: CASSQPYRAAYEQYF; DNA: TGTGCCAGCAGCCAACCGTACAGGGCCGCCTACGAGCAGTACTTC
J: TRBJ2-7; size: -; V: TRBV4-2; D: TRBD1; CDR3: CASSQPLDRGRYEQYF; DNA: TGTGCCAGCAGCCAACCTCTGGACAGGGGGCGTTACGAGCAGTACTTC
J: TRBJ2-5; size: -; V: TRBV5-4; D: -; CDR3: CASSLGGQQETQYF; DNA: TGTGCCAGCAGCTTGGGAGGGCAGCAAGAGACCCAGTACTTC
J: TRBJ1-2; size: once; V: TRBV30; D: TRBD1; CDR3: CAWSVPGQGVGIYGYTF; DNA: TGTGCCTGGAGTGTCCCGGGACAGGGGGTGGGGATCTATGGCTACACCTTC
J: TRBJ1-4; size: -; V: TRBV4-3; D: -; CDR3: CASSQDSGTRVELFF; DNA: TGCGCCAGCAGCCAAGACTCCGGAACGAGGGTAGAACTGTTTTTT
J: TRBJ1-5; size: -; V: TRBV19; D: TRBD1; CDR3: CASTRQGARQPQHF; DNA: TGTGCCAGTACCCGCCAGGGGGCGAGACAGCCCCAGCATTTT
J: TRBJ2-7; size: -; V: TRBV10-3; D: TRBD2; CDR3: CAISLTSGGGHEQYF; DNA: TGTGCCATCAGTCTGACTAGCGGGGGGGGCCACGAGCAGTACTTC
J: TRBJ2-7; size: few; V: TRBV7-9; D: TRBD1; CDR3: CASSLGPRTGQQYF; DNA: TGTGCCAGCAGCTTAGGTCCCAGGACAGGGCAGCAGTACTTC
J: TRBJ2-6; size: -; V: TRBV7-2; D: -; CDR3: CASSATGRLGANILTF; DNA: TGTGCCAGCAGCGCTACCGGGCGTCTGGGGGCCAACATCCTGACTTTC
J: TRBJ2-3; size: -; V: TRBV4-2; D: -; CDR3: CASSQDSDKGTQYF; DNA: TGTGCCAGCAGCCAAGATAGTGACAAAGGTACGCAGTATTTT
J: TRBJ1-1; size: -; V: TRBV7-2; D: -; CDR3: CASSSLGTEAFF; DNA: TGTGCCAGCAGCTCCCTAGGGACTGAAGCTTTCTTT
J: TRBJ2-7; size: -; V: TRBV4-3; D: -; CDR3: CASGRGVSSYEQYF; DNA: TGCGCCAGCGGTAGGGGCGTCAGCTCCTACGAGCAGTACTTC
J: TRBJ1-2; size: -; V: TRBV27; D: -; CDR3: CASSSRAPGTYDYGYTF; DNA: TGTGCCAGCAGTAGCCGTGCGCCAGGGACTTATGACTATGGCTACACCTTC
J: TRBJ2-7; size: -; V: TRBV9; D: -; CDR3: CASSVAWGSGYEQYF; DNA: TGTGCCAGCAGCGTAGCTTGGGGGTCGGGCTACGAGCAGTACTTC
J: TRBJ2-5; size: -; V: TRBV27; D: TRBD1; CDR3: CASSLSVWTGEYF; DNA: TGTGCCAGCAGTTTATCGGTGTGGACAGGGGAGTACTTC
J: TRBJ1-5; size: -; V: TRBV19; D: TRBD1; CDR3: CASSIVGTGGSNQPQHF; DNA: TGTGCCAGTAGTATAGTCGGGACAGGGGGAAGCAATCAGCCCCAGCATTTT
J: TRBJ1-1; size: once; V: TRBV4-2; D: -; CDR3: CASSLLVNPGTEAFF; DNA: TGTGCCAGCAGCTTACTAGTGAACCCGGGCACTGAAGCTTTCTTT